This T cell receptor (beta chain) was observed in a study of identical twins. TCRdb used MiXCR to reprocess the 5' RACE reads, holding one entry per CDR3 protein. The sample yields approximately 890,000 distinct CDR3 sequences, about 12% seen once. This clonotype was counted at least ten times. V gave up 3 bases and J gave up 8 bases, with 15 bases separating them. The germline V gene has CDR1 SGDLS and CDR2 YYNGEE. CDR3 length: 14 amino acids. This sample was shared with a second study, whose subject was yellow fever vaccine responses in identical twins.

The gene calls are TRBV9 and TRBJ2-1; D tentatively reads TRBD1 or TRBD2 (5 bases each). Sample: PBMCs. The receptor was derived from a young woman in good health. CDR3 protein: CASSEVSGPYEQFF. The CDR3 nucleotides read TGTGCCAGCAGCGAGGTCTCGGGACCGTATGAGCAGTTCTTC.